This TCR beta chain emerged from a study of shared clonotypes between healthy human individuals (dated by TCRdb to the early 2020s). The study in broad terms: The cohort included three men and a couple of women between 18 and 49 years of age. Per donor, three plates each were used for CD4 naive and CD4 memory, two for CD8 naive, and one for CD8 memory. To estimate repertoire size and how much clonotype sharing occurs between individuals, the study deeply sequenced the blood TCR repertoires of roughly 5 healthy adults. To increase sequencing depth and limit assay-specific biases, different laboratories used diverse techniques to prepare libraries and sequence TCR repertoires. Leukapheresis yielded between about 0.8 and 9.5 billion PBMCs per donor. Results the study describes overall, beyond this receptor: The genetic and exposure-history diversity represented was limited by the small number of donors. Compared with non-shared clonotypes, the clonotypes found in all four sorted-subset donors had higher generation probabilities. Estimated clonotype richness was generally larger for naive than for memory subsets. Pairwise subsampling indicated that sequencing depth was expected to affect the degree of clonotype sharing among donors. Even with the large sequencing depth, rarefaction of the sorted-subset datasets indicated that sequencing was incomplete. When a few donors were compared, the shared fraction of clonotypes was about 5% for naive CD4, 3% to 4% for naive CD8, more than 2% for memory CD4, and 0.4% for memory CD8. Only blood was sampled, and tissue TCR repertoires likely differ from those in blood.

To note about this clone: Which antigen it targets is not known. Nothing much larger sits one base from this clone, and base qualities are not available.

Using the deep immunoSEQ assay, multiplex PCR amplified TCR CDR3 regions from genomic DNA. Extracted genomic DNA from each cell subset was spread evenly across all wells of several immunoSEQ 96-well plates, with each plate serving as a replicate. Each replicate PCR for sorted subsets received approximately 220 ng genomic DNA, equal to about 30,000 T cell genomes. Purified libraries were quantified with a Qubit 3.0 fluorometer, sized on a Bioanalyzer 2100, and re-quantified with the KAPA Library Quantification kit. Every immunoSEQ 96-well plate was sequenced on a separate single-read 150-cycle Illumina NextSeq 550 flow cell. Per the authors' processing: Because the immunoSEQ output included only junctional sequences and no quality scores, the filtering could not be the same as the filtering used for full-length reads. Sequences were annotated with PyIR, a Python wrapper for IgBLAST v1.9, and V/J genes and CDR3 were assigned using IMGT germline references. Any read was removed if the V/J assignment was weak (E-value above 1e-6), the CDR3 was missing, or the read contained stop codons, out-of-frame junctions, or ambiguous translated residues. V3J clonotypes were defined as sequences sharing the same inferred V gene, J gene, and CDR3 amino acid sequence. To compute the percentage overlap between repertoires, the number of shared unique clonotypes was divided by the size of the smaller repertoire. Richness of each repertoire was evaluated using RTK rarefaction, the Chao1 estimator, and Recon v2.1 estimates of unobserved clonotypes. For all TCRbeta clonotypes obtained by the gDNA method from several donors, generation probabilities were computed with OLGA. TCRdb took over this immuneACCESS table, retaining in-frame rearrangements with V and J assigned. Such tables are incomplete; in checked studies, under half of the missing clones stem from an unresolved V gene, and the remainder is unexplained. That table furnishes V, J and clone size, whereas the DNA furnished D and trimming. This sample has some 2,000,000 clones in its table, and over 85% of those were observed once. Of the sample, roughly 1% falls within the top ten clones.

Via the germline V gene, CDR1 is SGHTS and CDR2 YDEGEE. CDR3 length: 16 amino acids, cysteine to phenylalanine. Of all the DNA, just the CDR3 is kept, 48 bases in frame from base 1. Cut back by 4 bases and 2 bases, the V and J ends lie 16 bases apart. For the CD8 naive samples, CD45RO-negative cells were positively selected for CCR7, yielding a CD45RA+CCR7+ population from which TemRA cells were excluded. Healthy HIV-negative adults with no recently reported acute infections or vaccinations were included as donors. All donors were Caucasian adults living in Nashville, Tennessee, USA. Blood was obtained by leukapheresis, after which PBMCs were separated by Ficoll-Histopaque density gradient centrifugation and cryopreserved in liquid nitrogen vapor phase. Analytical flow cytometry was used to check the purity and quantity of every magnetically sorted T cell population. Genomic DNA was isolated from each sorted fraction and quantified by UV absorbance on a Nanodrop 2000c.

The sample taken for sequencing was naive CD8+ T cells sorted from blood. The sample's cell subset or site, from its label and the paper: CD45RA+CCR7+. The sequence derives from a man between 18 and 35 years old in good health. The chain is assembled from TRBV5-8 and TRBJ1-5; the D gene identity is not certain. The CDR3 reads CASSDPGLGGNQPQHF. The nucleotide sequence reads TGTGCCAGCAGCGATCCCGGACTGGGAGGCAATCAGCCCCAGCATTTT.